Detailed here is one TCR beta chain. Its antigen has not been determined. Per-base qualities were not stored, and no clone one base away is much larger. The CDR3 regions of human TCRbeta chains were analyzed by immunosequencing. On the study's bioinformatics: TCRs in the repertoires were matched against a reference library of SARS-CoV-2-specific TCRs that had been generated with the MIRA antigen-specificity platform. Breadth was defined as the fraction of unique TCRs that were SARS-CoV-2-associated, and depth was defined as the fraction of total T cells that were SARS-CoV-2-associated. Using the MIRA data, every spike-specific TCR was mapped to the spike region that the TCR reacted to and assigned to either a CD4 or a CD8 class. Log10-transformed breadth and depth values were compared by one-way ANOVA with Sidak's multiple comparisons tests. TCRdb's version of the immuneACCESS table is confined to in-frame rearrangements and falls short of the full clone set. An unresolved V gene accounts for under half of the shortfall where checked; the remainder is of unknown origin. That table furnishes V, J and clone size, whereas the DNA furnished D and trimming. This sample is represented by 180,000 or so clones; 88% of them were singletons. The ten largest clones take up roughly a quarter of the sample.

The CDR3, from cysteine to phenylalanine, totals 11 residues. The retained sequence is limited to the CDR3, 33 bases, with the frame set at the first base. CDR1 and CDR2 (WSHSY, SAAADI) derive from the germline V gene. The trim is 5 bases for V and 3 bases for J, with a gap of 5 bases between the germline ends. This sample's time point label indicates: about 28 days (+/-7) after the second vaccine dose. AZD1222 recipients given second doses at about 4 weeks or at about 12 weeks were pooled, since spike-specific TCR depth and breadth were not found to differ between the two schedules. The vaccinee samples were drawn from two UK trials, COV001 and COV002, one of which was a single-blind randomized controlled phase 2/3 trial testing AZD1222 (ChAdOx1 nCoV-19) in healthy adults. For TCRbeta chain sequencing, PBMC samples from trial participants were taken at day 0 and at day 28 after the second dose.

The data stem from a study of T cell responses to AZD1222 COVID-19 vaccine (dated by TCRdb to 2020 to 2022). A note on the overall study: A total of approximately 240 trial participants underwent TCR sequencing, of whom approximately 210 received two doses of AZD1222 and 26 received two doses of the MenACWY control vaccine. Trial participants were enrolled by age into 18-55, 56-69 and 70-plus year subgroups, with approximately 150, 28 and 58 TCR-sequenced participants respectively. The full study reports these points: The 56-69-year group was small, and its depth increase did not reach significance, likely because of low power. Participants were mostly white British, with more females than males. The authors suggested clonal diversity may have been underestimated. Because no day 14 peak-response samples were available, repertoires were characterized only after the peak T cell response. Conclusions about previously exposed vaccinees are limited, since just six or seven AZD1222 recipients were seropositive for SARS-CoV-2 at baseline. After two AZD1222 doses, spike-specific TCR breadth and depth were significantly higher than at day 0 and than in MenACWY recipients. Reportedly, close to half of the unique spike-specific TCRs recognized epitopes lying outside the regions that are mutated in the B.1.351 and B.1.1.7 variants. Vaccine-associated CD4 TCRs spanned the whole spike protein, with dominant responses in regions 160-218 and 743-854.

The specimen was peripheral blood, collected 28 days after the second AZD1222 dose. Recombination linked TRBV10-2 to TRBJ2-7; there is no confident call for the D gene. This TCR was sampled from an adult who received the AZD1222 COVID-19 vaccine. The sequenced DNA: TGCGCCAGCAGTTCAAACTACGAGCAGTACTTC. Its protein reads: CASSSNYEQYF.